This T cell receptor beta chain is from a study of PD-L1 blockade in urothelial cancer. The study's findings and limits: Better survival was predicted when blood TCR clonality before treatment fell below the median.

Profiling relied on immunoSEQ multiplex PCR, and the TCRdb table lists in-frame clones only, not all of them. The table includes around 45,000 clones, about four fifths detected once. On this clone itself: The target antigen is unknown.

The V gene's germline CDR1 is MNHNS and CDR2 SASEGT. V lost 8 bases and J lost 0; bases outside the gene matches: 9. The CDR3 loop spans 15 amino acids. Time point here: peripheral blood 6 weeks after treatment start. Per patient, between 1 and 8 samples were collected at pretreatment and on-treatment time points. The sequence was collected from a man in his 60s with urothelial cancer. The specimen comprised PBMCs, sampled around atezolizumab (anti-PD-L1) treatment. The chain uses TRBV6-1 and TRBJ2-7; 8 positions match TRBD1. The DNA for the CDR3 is TGTGCCAGCCTCGACAGGGGTTCGGGCTCCTACGAGCAGTACTTC. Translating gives CASLDRGSGSYEQYF.